This passage covers 32 T cell receptor beta chains from one sample sequenced in a study of human T cells and chemical hapten exposure. Time point reported: patch test 1, 2 weeks after DPC sensitization. Treatment: therapeutic diphenylcyclopropenone sensitization with weekly scalp DPC. Each CDR3 protein is one row after TCRdb ran MiXCR on the RACE reads. Among roughly 160,000 distinct CDR3 sequences listed, about 15% were seen once. The source was whole blood, collected in connection with sensitization to the hapten diphenylcyclopropenone (DPC). Every receptor here comes from a woman in her 30s with alopecia areata. Some clones in this sample may be carry-over from other donors' samples.

This clonotype was detected ten times or more. The rearrangement joins TRBV7-8 to TRBJ2-3; TRBD2 matches at 9 bases. V dropped 4 bases and J dropped 3; count of bases not matched to a gene: 17. Per the germline V gene, CDR1 is SGHVS and CDR2 is FQNEAQ. There are 19 residues in the CDR3. The CDR3 sequence is CASSWGGSGRGYETDTQYF. The CDR3 DNA is TGTGCCAGCAGCTGGGGAGGTAGCGGGAGAGGATATGAGACAGATACGCAGTATTTT. Full variable domain (outside the CDR3, taken from reference TRBV7-8 and TRBJ2-3): GAGVSQSPRYKVAKRGQDVALRCDPISGHVSLFWYQQALGQGPEFLTYFQNEAQLDKSGLPSDRFFAERPEGSVSTLKIQRTQQEDSAVYLCASSWGGSGRGYETDTQYFGPGTRLTVL.

A few counts support this clonotype. The rearrangement uses TRBV6-1 and TRBJ1-1, with a possible D match to TRBD1 (5 bases). Germline V CDR1 and CDR2: MNHNS, SASEGT. The CDR3 covers 12 residues. V was cut by 6 bases and J by 4 bases, with 9 bases left in between. CDR3 in amino acids: CASRQGGTEAFF. CDR3 DNA: TGTGCCAGCAGGCAGGGCGGCACTGAAGCTTTCTTT.

This clonotype was seen a handful of times. The chain has TRBV28 and TRBJ2-1; D is possibly TRBD1 (6 bases). The V gene's germline CDR1 is MDHEN and CDR2 SYDVKM. V was trimmed by 9 bases and J by 2 bases, leaving 14 bases between them. The CDR3 contains 14 residues. CDR3 nucleotides: TGTGCCAGTCCCGACAGGCCCCCCTACAATGAGCAGTTCTTC. Residues: CASPDRPPYNEQFF.

V usage is TRBV6-2 or TRBV6-3 and J usage is TRBJ2-7; TRBD1 matches at 7 bases. Germline CDR1 is MNHEY and CDR2 is SVGEGT. J gave up 0 bases and V 6 bases, and 5 bases lay outside the gene matches. This CDR3 region has 14 residues. CDR3 in DNA: TGTGCCAGCAGCAAGACAGGGAACTCCTACGAGCAGTACTTC. It translates to CASSKTGNSYEQYF.

This clonotype was detected only a few times. The V and J genes are TRBV6-1 and TRBJ1-5; D not resolved. Germline values: CDR1 MNHNS, CDR2 SASEGT. V dropped 10 bases and J dropped 0 bases, with 10 bases sitting between them. CDR3 length equals 13 residues. The CDR3, as DNA: TGTGCCATCGACAAAAATAGCAATCAGCCCCAGCATTTT. Its translation is CAIDKNSNQPQHF.

The chain combines TRBV6-2 or TRBV6-3 with TRBJ1-5, with 9 bases lining up with TRBD1. The CDR3 covers 16 residues. CDR1 MNHEY and CDR2 SVGEGT come from the germline V gene. Trimming at V came to 4 bases and at J to 7 bases, leaving 11 bases not matched to a gene. The CDR3 is CASSFLGQGRLQPQHF. In nucleotides, the CDR3 is TGTGCCAGCAGTTTTCTCGGACAGGGGAGATTGCAGCCCCAGCATTTT.

V is TRBV30 and J is TRBJ1-5, with D unclear. Trimming stripped 3 bases from V and 4 bases from J, with 7 bases between. The CDR3 contains 12 residues. CDR1 is GTSNPN and CDR2 is SVGIG in the germline V gene (reference sequence). This CDR3 reads CAWSPGNQPQHF. The CDR3 nucleotides read TGTGCCTGGAGCCCCGGGAATCAGCCCCAGCATTTT.

This clonotype was counted many times. This chain connects TRBV6-5 to TRBJ2-6; D possibly corresponds to TRBD2 (6 bases). The germline V gene has CDR1 MNHEY and CDR2 SVGAGI. The CDR3 contains 15 residues. Trimming stripped 6 bases from V and 0 bases from J, with 9 bases between. Here the CDR3 DNA reads TGTGCCAGCAGACCCGGGGGCTCTGGGGCCAACGTCCTGACTTTC. Its protein is CASRPGGSGANVLTF.

This clonotype was recorded at least ten times. The rearrangement joins TRBV7-3 to TRBJ2-1; 9 nucleotides align to TRBD2. Germline V gene lookup returns CDR1 SGHTA and CDR2 FQGTGA. J gave up 12 bases and V 3 bases, and 6 bases lay outside the gene matches. This CDR3 is 13 amino acids long. The CDR3 is CASSLQTSGLQFF. The CDR3, as DNA: TGTGCCAGCAGCTTGCAGACTAGCGGCCTGCAGTTCTTC.

This clonotype was seen more than once but under ten times. This sequence joins TRBV18 and TRBJ1-4, with D tentatively TRBD1 (5 bases). V dropped 6 bases and J dropped 4 bases, with 18 bases sitting between them. Germline V CDR1 and CDR2: KGHSH, LQKENI. The CDR3 runs to 16 residues. CDR3 amino acids: CASSEQQAQINEKLFF. In DNA, the CDR3 is TGTGCCAGCTCGGAACAACAGGCCCAGATTAATGAAAAACTGTTTTTT.

This clonotype was observed many times. The chain recombines TRBV6-1 with TRBJ2-7, with D tentatively TRBD1 or TRBD2 (5 bases each). The CDR3 sequence is 13 residues long. CDR1 is MNHNS, CDR2 SASEGT, per germline. V was trimmed by 7 bases and J by 4 bases, leaving 14 bases between them. CDR3 residues: CASTRDGAYEQYF. The CDR3, as DNA: TGTGCCAGCACCCGGGACGGTGCTTACGAGCAGTACTTC.

The chain employs TRBV23-1 and TRBJ2-7; perhaps D is TRBD1 or TRBD2 (5 bases each). TRBV23-1 is an open reading frame whose function is uncertain. CDR3 length: 15 amino acids. Trimming took 6 bases from V and 4 from J, leaving 19 bases between them. The CDR3 spells CASSRSRGYIYEQYF. The CDR3 bases are TGCGCCAGCAGCCGATCGAGGGGCTACATATACGAGCAGTACTTC.

This clonotype has a count of ten or more. This chain links TRBV7-3 with TRBJ1-1; D may be TRBD1 (5 bases). The CDR3 is made up of 14 amino acids. V shed 2 bases and J shed 4 bases, with 11 bases lying between them. The germline gives CDR1 SGHTA, CDR2 FQGTGA. Here the CDR3 reads CASSLQGWGTEAFF. The CDR3 DNA follows: TGTGCCAGCAGCTTACAGGGCTGGGGCACTGAAGCTTTCTTT.

The V and J genes are TRBV18 and TRBJ2-6, with 7 bases aligning to TRBD1. CDR1 KGHSH and CDR2 LQKENI come from the germline V gene. The ends lost 2 bases at V and 0 bases at J; junction bases unmatched: 7. This CDR3 region has 18 residues. Here the CDR3 reads CASSPMPGGDSGANVLTF. CDR3 nucleotides: TGTGCCAGCTCACCAATGCCAGGGGGAGACTCTGGGGCCAACGTCCTGACTTTC. Full variable domain (rest looked up from reference TRBV18 and TRBJ2-6): NAGVMQNPRHLVRRRGQEARLRCSPMKGHSHVYWYRQLPEEGLKFMVYLQKENIIDESGMPKERFSAEFPKEGPSILRIQQVVRGDSAAYFCASSPMPGGDSGANVLTFGAGSRLTVL.

This sequence joins TRBV7-9 and TRBJ2-2; a possible D gene is TRBD2 (6 bases). V was cut by 1 base and J by 3 bases, with 15 bases left in between. The CDR3 is 17 amino acids. Germline values: CDR1 SEHNR, CDR2 FQNEAQ (reference sequence). CDR3: CASSLGSSGAYTGELFF. As DNA, the CDR3 is TGTGCCAGCAGCTTAGGGAGTTCGGGAGCGTACACCGGGGAGCTGTTTTTT.

This chain uses TRBV7-3 with TRBJ2-3; D remains ambiguous. V was pared by 5 bases and J by 1 base, with 10 bases between. Germline V gene sequence: CDR1 SGHTA, CDR2 FQGTGA. This CDR3 spans 14 amino acids. CDR3: CASSHGPRTDTQYF. The CDR3 coding sequence is TGTGCCAGCAGCCACGGGCCGCGCACAGATACGCAGTATTTT.

This chain uses TRBV5-4 with TRBJ1-3; 8 bases are shared with TRBD1. V shed 4 bases, J shed 1 base, and the junction held 13 bases outside the gene matches. Germline assignment: CDR1 SGHNT and CDR2 YYREEE (reference sequence). CDR3 length: 18 residues. CDR3 DNA: TGTGCCAGCAGCCCGTCTGGACAGGGCGTCTTATCTGGAAACACCATATATTTT. Amino acids: CASSPSGQGVLSGNTIYF.

In DNA form, the CDR3 reads TGTGCCACCAGTGATACACCCCTGCTAGCGGGACGGAATGAGCAGTTCTTC. Translating it yields CATSDTPLLAGRNEQFF. The chain uses TRBV24-1 and TRBJ2-1; 9 nucleotides line up with TRBD2. Trimming cost V 3 bases and J 7 bases; bases outside gene matches: 12. Germline-derived CDR1 and CDR2 are KGHDR and SFDVKD. This CDR3 contains 17 residues.

This clonotype showed up just once. This chain connects TRBV6-1 to TRBJ2-7, with D possibly being TRBD1 (5 bases). This CDR3 is 15 amino acids long. V dropped 5 bases and J dropped 3 bases, with 17 bases sitting between them. Per germline, CDR1 MNHNS and CDR2 SASEGT. The CDR3 bases are TGTGCCAGCAGTACTATACAGGACCGTAACTACGAGCAGTACTTC. Translating gives CASSTIQDRNYEQYF.

This chain connects TRBV18 to TRBJ2-1, with 10 bases matching TRBD2. The CDR3 is made up of 16 amino acids. Germline V gene lookup returns CDR1 KGHSH and CDR2 LQKENI. Trimming at V came to 3 bases and at J to 7 bases, leaving 9 bases not matched to a gene. DNA of the CDR3: TGTGCCAGCTCACCTCCGGGACTAGCGCGAGGAAATGAGCAGTTCTTC. It codes for CASSPPGLARGNEQFF.

This clonotype was counted at least ten times. This chain joins TRBV7-9 and TRBJ1-1; possibly TRBD1 for D (5 bases). Germline-derived CDR1 and CDR2 are SEHNR and FQNEAQ (reference sequence). This CDR3 is 13 amino acids long. Trimming removed 1 base from V and 9 bases from J, with 12 bases in between. The CDR3 DNA is TGTGCCAGCAGCTTAGAGCCCGCAGGGAAAGCTTTCTTT. Its translation is CASSLEPAGKAFF.

This clonotype has just a few counts. The chain couples TRBV6-1 to TRBJ2-2; 9 bases are shared with TRBD1. The CDR3 is made up of 15 amino acids. CDR1 and CDR2 (germline): MNHNS, SASEGT. The ends lost 5 bases at V and 6 bases at J; junction bases unmatched: 7. As DNA, the CDR3 is TGTGCCAGCAGTTTCCGGAGGGACAGGGCCGGGGAGCTGTTTTTT. Encoded protein: CASSFRRDRAGELFF.

Ten or more counts support this clonotype. The chain couples TRBV9 to TRBJ2-1, with 7 bases fitting TRBD1. J was trimmed by 5 bases and V by 2 bases; bases with no gene match: 1. Looked up from germline, CDR1 is SGDLS and CDR2 is YYNGEE. CDR3 size: 13 residues. CDR3 sequence: CASSVTGHNEQFF. Written as DNA, the CDR3 is TGTGCCAGCAGCGTGACAGGGCACAATGAGCAGTTCTTC. Full variable domain (remainder filled in from reference TRBV9 and TRBJ2-1): DSGVTQTPKHLITATGQRVTLRCSPRSGDLSVYWYQQSLDQGLQFLIQYYNGEERAKGNILERFSAQQFPDLHSELNLSSLELGDSALYFCASSVTGHNEQFFGPGTRLTVL.

This clonotype was seen at least ten times. The rearrangement uses TRBV11-3 and TRBJ2-7; D possibly matches TRBD1 or TRBD2 (5 bases each). The CDR3 loop spans 15 amino acids. Germline CDR1 reads SGHNT; CDR2 reads YENEEA. The V gene lost 5 bases and the J gene lost 2 bases, with 16 bases spanning the gap. CDR3 loop: CASSESGTSPYEQYF. The CDR3 DNA sequence: TGTGCCAGCAGCGAGTCCGGGACCTCCCCCTACGAGCAGTACTTC.

The V and J genes are TRBV7-8 and TRBJ1-5, with 9 bases lining up with TRBD1. The V and J ends lost 6 bases and 6 bases, in that order; junction bases with no gene match: 12. The CDR3 spans 16 residues. Looked up from germline, CDR1 is SGHVS and CDR2 is FQNEAQ. CDR3: CASRLTAGTGFQPQHF. The CDR3, as DNA: TGTGCCAGCAGGCTTACCGCCGGGACAGGGTTTCAGCCCCAGCATTTT.

The rearrangement joins TRBV10-3 to TRBJ2-2, with D maybe TRBD2 (5 bases). This CDR3 is 14 amino acids long. The germline V gene has CDR1 ENHRY and CDR2 SYGVKD. The germline V and J ends were trimmed by 2 bases and 4 bases, with 8 bases remaining between them. In DNA form, the CDR3 reads TGTGCCATCAGTGAGGCGGCGGGCACCGGGGAGCTGTTTTTT. Protein product: CAISEAAGTGELFF.

This chain joins TRBV29-1 and TRBJ2-7; no clear D gene. CDR1 and CDR2 (germline): SQVTM, ANQGSEA. This CDR3 region has 10 residues. Trimming pared 4 bases from V and 4 bases from J, leaving 5 bases between. This chain's CDR3 is CSVGDYEQYF. CDR3 bases: TGCAGCGTTGGGGATTACGAGCAGTACTTC.

At least ten counts were recorded for this clonotype. This chain joins TRBV2 and TRBJ2-5, with D possibly TRBD2 on 6 matching bases. Trimming pared 10 bases from V and 3 bases from J, leaving 15 bases between. The CDR3 contains 13 residues. Germline V lookup: CDR1 SNHLY, CDR2 FYNNEI. In DNA form, the CDR3 reads TGTGCCACCTCATCGGGACTCAAAGAGACCCAGTACTTC. Amino acids: CATSSGLKETQYF.

CDR3: CAWSISRTENSNQPQHF. The DNA of the CDR3 is TGTGCCTGGAGTATATCACGGACCGAGAATAGCAATCAGCCCCAGCATTTT. The gene calls are TRBV30 and TRBJ1-5; D gene unclear. The V end lost 2 bases, the J end lost 0 bases, and 17 bases lay between the germline ends. Germline CDR1 reads GTSNPN; CDR2 reads SVGIG (reference sequence). CDR3 length: 17 residues.

The table lists this clonotype with many counts. The rearrangement joins TRBV3-1 to TRBJ1-1; D ambiguous. CDR3 length: 15 amino acids. With 3 bases removed from V and 0 bases from J, the gap between germline ends came to 11 bases. Germline V gene data show CDR1 as LGHDT and CDR2 as YNNKEL (reference sequence). The CDR3 DNA reads as TGTGCCAGCAGCCACGAACGGACGGTGAACACTGAAGCTTTCTTT. This encodes CASSHERTVNTEAFF.

A few counts support this clonotype. The chain is built from TRBV6-6 and TRBJ2-7; D assignment may be TRBD1 or TRBD2 (5 bases each). Germline CDR1 is MNHNY and CDR2 is SVGAGI (reference sequence). There are 14 residues in the CDR3. V was pared by 6 bases and J by 2 bases, with 14 bases between. The CDR3 DNA reads TGTGCCAGCAGCCCCCACGGGACCGCCTACGAGCAGTACTTC. The encoded protein is CASSPHGTAYEQYF.

Note on this clonotype: At one end the junction does not follow the germline gene, possibly because of a read error. The chain couples TRBV5-1 to TRBJ1-6; no firm D call. CDR1 is SGHRS and CDR2 is YFSETQ in the germline V gene. This CDR3 spans 14 amino acids. CDR3 amino acids: CTSSLEGPGSPLHF. Written as DNA, the CDR3 is TGCACCAGCAGCTTGGAGGGCCCCGGGTCACCCCTCCACTTT.